These 19 T cell receptor beta chains originate from one sample sequenced in a study of blood T cell repertoires in COVID-19. The method was immunoSEQ multiplex PCR; TCRdb's version includes in-frame clones alone and lacks a portion of them. The sample includes about 360,000 clones, 86% of them seen just once. Source material: peripheral blood. These TCRs come from a woman aged 55-69 years with COVID-19, enrolled during active disease.

This chain connects TRBV3-1 (or the pseudogene TRBV3-2) to TRBJ2-1; 7 bases are a match to TRBD2. The CDR3 is made up of 15 amino acids. The germline gives CDR1 LGHDT, CDR2 YNNKEL (reference sequence). V was pared by 1 base and J by 4 bases, with 4 bases of the junction left unmatched. CDR3: CASSQGGGFYNEQFF. CDR3 nucleotides: TGTGCCAGCAGCCAAGGGGGGGGGTTTTACAATGAGCAGTTCTTC.

The chain is built from TRBV13 and TRBJ2-3; TRBD2 is a possible D gene (6 bases). V dropped 5 bases and J dropped 0 bases, with 15 bases sitting between them. The CDR3 covers 16 residues. CDR1 is PRHDT, CDR2 FYEKMQ, per germline (reference sequence). DNA of the CDR3: TGTGCCAGCAGCAACCGCGTTGGGACTAGCACAGATACGCAGTATTTT. It translates to CASSNRVGTSTDTQYF.

The J gene is TRBJ1-1, the V gene TRBV11-2; no clear D gene. This CDR3 comprises 12 residues. Germline assignment: CDR1 SGHAT and CDR2 FQNNGV. The V end lost 2 bases, the J end lost 4 bases, and 5 bases lay between the germline ends. As DNA, the CDR3 is TGTGCCAGCAGCTTATGGAGCACTGAAGCTTTCTTT. Translated, it gives CASSLWSTEAFF. The full variable domain, rest sourced from reference TRBV11-2 and TRBJ1-1, is EAGVAQSPRYKIIEKRQSVAFWCNPISGHATLYWYQQILGQGPKLLIQFQNNGVVDDSQLPKDRFSAERLKGVDSTLKIQPAKLEDSAVYLCASSLWSTEAFFGQGTRLTVV.

The chain employs TRBV6-6 and TRBJ2-6; 7 bases match TRBD1. Germline trimming cut 11 bases from V and 2 bases from J; bases unmatched to any gene: 6. This CDR3 is built from 14 residues. From germline, CDR1 is MNHNY and CDR2 SVGAGI (reference sequence). This CDR3 is CAGARGTGANVLTF. CDR3 nucleotides: TGTGCCGGCGCCAGGGGGACTGGGGCCAACGTCCTGACTTTC.

This chain connects TRBV29-1 to TRBJ1-2, with TRBD1 matching 9 bases. J lost 0 bases, V lost 4 bases, and 6 bases had no gene match. CDR1 is SQVTM, CDR2 ANQGSEA, per germline. CDR3 length equals 15 residues. CDR3 bases: TGCAGCGTTGGGACGGGACAGGGCGCTAACTATGGCTACACCTTC. This encodes CSVGTGQGANYGYTF.

V gene TRBV12-3 or TRBV12-4 combines with J gene TRBJ2-1; 8 bases are shared with TRBD1. Germline trimming cut 5 bases from V and 7 bases from J; bases unmatched to any gene: 4. This CDR3 is 13 amino acids long. As DNA, the CDR3 is TGTGCCAGCAGTCCGCAGGGGGCTAATGAGCAGTTCTTC. It codes for CASSPQGANEQFF.

The V and J genes are TRBV9 and TRBJ1-1; 7 positions agree with TRBD1. This CDR3 has 14 residues. The V segment lost 3 bases and the J segment 11 bases; nucleotides outside the gene matches: 13. Germline V gene data show CDR1 as SGDLS and CDR2 as YYNGEE. In nucleotides, the CDR3 is TGTGCCAGCAGCGCGGGGACAGATCCGAGCCGGGCTTTCTTT. Its translation: CASSAGTDPSRAFF.

The chain uses TRBV12-5 and TRBJ2-1, with D unclear. Germline values: CDR1 LGHNT, CDR2 FRNRAP. With 2 bases removed from V and 15 bases from J, the gap between germline ends came to 8 bases. The CDR3 is 10 residues long. The CDR3 loop is CASGLSHPFF. Here the CDR3 DNA reads TGTGCTAGTGGTTTGTCCCATCCGTTCTTC.

This clone was observed a single time. The CDR3 spells CASSLGTGVAGNTIYF. DNA for the CDR3: TGCGCCAGCAGCTTGGGAACAGGGGTAGCGGGAAACACCATATATTTT. The chain employs TRBV5-1 and TRBJ1-3; 7 bases map to TRBD1. The CDR3 length is 16 residues. Germline CDR1 is SGHRS and CDR2 is YFSETQ. V lost 0 bases, J lost 4 bases, and 7 bases stayed unmatched.

The CDR3 sequence: CASSLDRENTEAFF. CDR3 nucleotide sequence: TGTGCCAGCAGCTTGGACAGGGAGAACACTGAAGCTTTCTTT. The rearrangement links TRBV5-6 to TRBJ1-1; weak D call: TRBD1 (6 bases). The germline V gene has CDR1 SGHDT and CDR2 YYEEEE. The CDR3 runs to 14 residues. Trimming cost V 0 bases and J 1 base, with 7 bases left between them.

The chain joins TRBV9 to TRBJ1-6; no clear D gene. Trimming took off 0 bases at V and 10 bases at J, with 8 bases between the two ends. The germline V gene encodes CDR1 SGDLS and CDR2 YYNGEE. CDR3 length: 13 amino acids. CDR3 in DNA: TGTGCCAGCAGCGTAGCACAGTCATCACCCCTCCACTTT. Residues: CASSVAQSSPLHF.

The chain uses TRBV6-2 or TRBV6-3 and TRBJ1-1, with 8 positions matching TRBD1. Germline values: CDR1 MNHEY, CDR2 SVGEGT. The V segment lost 5 bases and the J segment 4 bases; nucleotides outside the gene matches: 15. The CDR3 contains 17 residues. The CDR3 reads CASSPPRTGRGRTEAFF. DNA of the CDR3: TGTGCCAGCAGTCCCCCTCGGACAGGGCGAGGACGCACTGAAGCTTTCTTT.

The chain has TRBV11-3 and TRBJ2-7; D uncertain. The germline V gene encodes CDR1 SGHNT and CDR2 YENEEA. The CDR3 totals 15 residues. Trimming took 4 bases from V and 2 from J, leaving 15 bases between them. DNA for the CDR3: TGTGCCAGCAGCTCCCCGACCCAGGCGACCTACGAGCAGTACTTC. Residues: CASSSPTQATYEQYF.

V is TRBV2 and J is TRBJ1-5, with D possibly being TRBD1 (5 bases). There are 15 residues in the CDR3. Germline values: CDR1 SNHLY, CDR2 FYNNEI. V was clipped by 5 bases and J by 5 bases, with 16 bases between them. The CDR3: CASSWGGRPDQPQHF. The CDR3 DNA sequence: TGTGCCAGCAGTTGGGGCGGACGCCCGGATCAGCCCCAGCATTTT.

This clone was detected only once. At one boundary the junction diverges from the germline segment, which might be a read error. The CDR3, as DNA: TGTGCCAGCGCTGCGGTACCTAAGGAAAAACTGTTTTTT. Its translation is CASAAVPKEKLFF. The chain joins TRBV19 to TRBJ1-4; no clear D. Germline V gene sequence: CDR1 LNHDA, CDR2 SQIVND (reference sequence). The length of the CDR3 is 13 residues.

The rearrangement joins TRBV27 to TRBJ2-2, with D possibly TRBD2 on 5 matching bases. The V and J ends lost 3 bases and 4 bases respectively, with 12 bases between them. The CDR3 loop spans 15 amino acids. CDR1 MNHEY and CDR2 SMNVEV come from the germline V gene (reference sequence). The CDR3: CASSLGRAGTGELFF. In DNA, the CDR3 is TGTGCCAGCAGTTTGGGAAGGGCGGGCACCGGGGAGCTGTTTTTT.

The V call is TRBV11-2, the J call TRBJ1-1; tentative D call: TRBD1 (6 bases). The CDR3 extends over 16 amino acids. V was cut by 6 bases and J by 1 base, with 18 bases left in between. The germline gives CDR1 SGHAT, CDR2 FQNNGV. The CDR3 spells CASRPGRGGRNTEAFF. The CDR3 coding sequence is TGTGCCAGCAGGCCGGGCCGCGGGGGGCGGAACACTGAAGCTTTCTTT.

The chain is built from TRBV2 and TRBJ1-4; tentative D call: TRBD1 (6 bases). This CDR3 has 13 residues. Deletions cut 7 bases from V and 5 bases from J, with 11 bases between. The V gene's germline CDR1 is SNHLY and CDR2 FYNNEI. The CDR3 DNA sequence: TGTGCCAGCATCAGGGGCCAAAATGAAAAACTGTTTTTT. Translated, it gives CASIRGQNEKLFF.

This chain uses TRBV11-3 with TRBJ2-3; tentative D call: TRBD1 (6 bases). From germline, CDR1 is SGHNT and CDR2 YENEEA. The CDR3 is made up of 15 amino acids. Trimming removed 0 bases at V and 2 bases at J, with 9 bases between. CDR3 DNA sequence: TGTGCCAGCAGCTTAGATACAGGGATCACAGATACGCAGTATTTT. Protein: CASSLDTGITDTQYF.